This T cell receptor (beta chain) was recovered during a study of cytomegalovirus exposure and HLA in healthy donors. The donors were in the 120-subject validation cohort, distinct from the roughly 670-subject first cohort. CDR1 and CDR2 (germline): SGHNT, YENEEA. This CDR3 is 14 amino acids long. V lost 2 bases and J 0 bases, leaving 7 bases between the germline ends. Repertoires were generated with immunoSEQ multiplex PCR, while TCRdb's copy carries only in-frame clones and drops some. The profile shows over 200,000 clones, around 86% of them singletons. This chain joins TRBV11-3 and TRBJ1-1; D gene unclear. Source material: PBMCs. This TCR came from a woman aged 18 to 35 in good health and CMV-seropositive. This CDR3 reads CASSLNRVNTEAFF. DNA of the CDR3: TGTGCCAGCAGCTTAAACAGAGTGAACACTGAAGCTTTCTTT.